The 22 T cell receptor beta chains listed next were all sequenced from one sample in a study of cytomegalovirus exposure and HLA in healthy donors. A multiplex PCR was run with 60 Vbeta primers and 13 Jbeta primers. Assay used: immunoSEQ multiplex PCR; TCRdb lists only in-frame clones, some missing. The sample carries approximately 100,000 clones, more than 65% recorded once. The sequenced sample was PBMCs. Receptor source: a woman aged 45-65 years in good health and CMV-seropositive.

The chain carries TRBV30 and TRBJ1-5; possible D gene TRBD1, 5 bases. Trimming shortened V by 3 bases and J by 3 bases, and 15 bases separated the two germline ends. Per germline, CDR1 GTSNPN and CDR2 SVGIG (reference sequence). This CDR3 has 15 residues. The CDR3 protein is CAWSHADIPNQPQHF. The CDR3 DNA follows: TGTGCCTGGAGCCATGCGGACATTCCCAATCAGCCCCAGCATTTT.

The chain links TRBV7-9 to TRBJ2-1, with a tentative D call TRBD1 (6 bases). V dropped 5 bases and J dropped 8 bases, with 13 bases sitting between them. The CDR3 totals 13 residues. CDR1 is SEHNR, CDR2 FQNEAQ, per germline (reference sequence). CDR3: CASSATGYDEQFF. The CDR3 nucleotides read TGTGCCAGCAGCGCTACAGGGTACGATGAGCAGTTCTTC. Looking up the rest from reference TRBV7-9 and TRBJ2-1 gives the full variable domain: DTGVSQNPRHKITKRGQNVTFRCDPISEHNRLYWYRQTLGQGPEFLTYFQNEAQLEKSRLLSDRFSAERPKGSFSTLEIQRTEQGDSAMYLCASSATGYDEQFFGPGTRLTVL.

On this clone: The junction departs from the called germline gene at one end, perhaps through a read error. This chain uses TRBV7-9 with TRBJ2-7; no clear D. This CDR3 region has 13 residues. Germline V CDR1 and CDR2: SEHNR, FQNEAQ (reference sequence). Here the CDR3 DNA reads TGTTCCAGCAGCCCCACAGAGTCCTACGAGCAGTACTTC. Its protein product is CSSSPTESYEQYF.

The V call is TRBV5-1, the J call TRBJ1-1; 8 bases are a match to TRBD1. V was pared by 4 bases and J by 4 bases, with 9 bases of the junction left unmatched. The CDR3 is 15 residues long. The V gene's germline CDR1 is SGHRS and CDR2 YFSETQ. In DNA, the CDR3 is TGCGCCAGCAGCGGGGGTCATACAGGGGGCACTGAAGCTTTCTTT. It codes for CASSGGHTGGTEAFF.

The J gene is TRBJ1-1, the V gene TRBV30, with 7 bases matching TRBD1. The CDR3 has 13 residues. Per germline, CDR1 GTSNPN and CDR2 SVGIG (reference sequence). The V segment lost 6 bases and the J segment 4 bases; nucleotides outside the gene matches: 8. This chain's CDR3 is CACTGETSTEAFF. The CDR3 bases are TGTGCCTGCACAGGGGAGACTAGCACTGAAGCTTTCTTT.

The chain is built from TRBV5-1 and TRBJ1-1; a possible D gene is TRBD1 (6 bases). Germline CDR1 reads SGHRS; CDR2 reads YFSETQ. This CDR3 has 14 residues. Trimming removed 4 bases at V and 0 bases at J, with 10 bases between. The CDR3 spells CASSPDRMNTEAFF. CDR3 bases: TGCGCCAGCAGCCCCGACAGGATGAACACTGAAGCTTTCTTT.

This chain links TRBV27 with TRBJ2-1; 9 bases agree with TRBD2. CDR3 length: 14 residues. Germline V gene lookup returns CDR1 MNHEY and CDR2 SMNVEV (reference sequence). J gave up 6 bases and V 2 bases, and 2 bases lay outside the gene matches. CDR3 nucleotide sequence: TGTGCCAGCAGTTTACCGACTAGCGGCAATGAGCAGTTCTTC. It is translated as CASSLPTSGNEQFF.

This rearrangement joins TRBV7-9 to TRBJ1-2; D is unclear. Germline V CDR1 and CDR2: SEHNR, FQNEAQ (reference sequence). CDR3 size: 14 residues. The germline V and J ends were trimmed by 1 base and 2 bases, with 8 bases remaining between them. The DNA for the CDR3 is TGTGCCAGCAGCTTAGGGAGAAACAACTATGGCTACACCTTC. This encodes CASSLGRNNYGYTF. The variable domain in full, with the rest retrieved from reference TRBV7-9 and TRBJ1-2, is DTGVSQNPRHKITKRGQNVTFRCDPISEHNRLYWYRQTLGQGPEFLTYFQNEAQLEKSRLLSDRFSAERPKGSFSTLEIQRTEQGDSAMYLCASSLGRNNYGYTFGSGTRLTVV.

This sequence joins TRBV5-1 and TRBJ1-4; possibly TRBD1 for D (5 bases). The length of the CDR3 is 16 residues. V was clipped by 4 bases and J by 0 bases, with 13 bases between them. Germline V lookup: CDR1 SGHRS, CDR2 YFSETQ. The CDR3 coding sequence is TGCGCCAGCAGCCTTGACAGAACAACAACTAATGAAAAACTGTTTTTT. It is translated as CASSLDRTTTNEKLFF.

The rearrangement joins TRBV4-2 to TRBJ1-5; D is possibly TRBD1 (5 bases). Trimming left V 0 bases short and J 5 bases short, with 17 bases between. The CDR3 runs 17 residues. Per the germline V gene, CDR1 is LGHNA and CDR2 is YNFKEQ. The CDR3 DNA reads TGTGCCAGCAGCCAAGATTACCAGCAGGGAATGTATCAGCCCCAGCATTTT. It codes for CASSQDYQQGMYQPQHF.

The chain is built from TRBV5-1 and TRBJ2-1, with 11 nucleotides matching TRBD2. Germline assignment: CDR1 SGHRS and CDR2 YFSETQ. Trimming removed 2 bases from V and 2 bases from J; junction bases left unmatched: 3. The CDR3 totals 16 residues. CDR3 in amino acids: CASSFVSGRAYNEQFF. DNA of the CDR3: TGCGCCAGCAGCTTCGTTAGCGGGAGGGCCTACAATGAGCAGTTCTTC.

This rearrangement joins TRBV6-1 to TRBJ1-1; D remains unclear. The ends were cut back, 2 bases at V and 4 bases at J, with 8 bases in the middle. Germline assignment: CDR1 MNHNS and CDR2 SASEGT. The CDR3 extends over 13 amino acids. The CDR3 reads CASSERLFTEAFF. The CDR3 DNA reads TGTGCCAGCAGTGAACGACTCTTCACTGAAGCTTTCTTT.

The genes are TRBV7-8 and TRBJ1-2; 9 bases are a match to TRBD1. Germline CDR1 reads SGHVS; CDR2 reads FQNEAQ. The CDR3 covers 17 residues. Trimming at V came to 8 bases and at J to 3 bases, leaving 16 bases not matched to a gene. Written as DNA, the CDR3 is TGTGCCAGCTCCCACCAAACTACAGGGGGCAGAGACTATGGCTACACCTTC. Translation gives CASSHQTTGGRDYGYTF.

This clone was recorded a few times. V usage is TRBV25-1 and J usage is TRBJ2-2; no firm D call. This CDR3 is built from 15 residues. Trimming took off 3 bases at V and 5 bases at J, with 13 bases between the two ends. Germline V gene data show CDR1 as MGHDK and CDR2 as SYGVNS. This CDR3 is CASSDIVSVTGELFF. In nucleotides, the CDR3 is TGTGCCAGCAGTGATATCGTCAGCGTTACCGGGGAGCTGTTTTTT.

The chain is built from TRBV30 and TRBJ2-5; 10 bases map to TRBD2. V lost 4 bases and J lost 4; bases outside the gene matches: 6. Germline CDR1 and CDR2: GTSNPN and SVGIG (reference sequence). The CDR3 is 14 amino acids. For the CDR3, the DNA is TGTGCCTGGACAGCAGCGGGGGGGTTAGAGACCCAGTACTTC. The encoded protein is CAWTAAGGLETQYF.

The CDR3 nucleotides are TGTGCCAGCAGCCTAGGGGGAGTGGGCACAGATACGCAGTATTTT. This codes for CASSLGGVGTDTQYF. The chain links TRBV5-4 to TRBJ2-3; possible D gene TRBD1, 6 bases. The CDR3 length is 15 residues. Germline-derived CDR1 and CDR2 are SGHNT and YYREEE (reference sequence). The V end lost 4 bases, the J end lost 1 base, and 13 bases lay between the germline ends.

This clone has only a few counts. The chain carries TRBV9 and TRBJ2-7, with 9 positions matching TRBD1. Germline CDR1 and CDR2: SGDLS and YYNGEE. V was pared by 3 bases and J by 2 bases, with 9 bases of the junction left unmatched. This CDR3 contains 16 residues. DNA of the CDR3: TGTGCCAGCAGCGCTGGGTCGGGACAGGGACCCTACGAGCAGTACTTC. Its protein product is CASSAGSGQGPYEQYF.

The chain is built from TRBV6-1 and TRBJ1-2; tentatively, D is TRBD1 (6 bases). CDR1 and CDR2 from the germline V gene are MNHNS and SASEGT. This CDR3 is 16 amino acids long. Between the trimmed V and J ends, which lost 3 bases and 6 bases, there was a span of 20 bases. The CDR3 region is CASSDEVQGRRHGYTF. CDR3 sequence (DNA): TGTGCCAGCAGTGATGAGGTACAGGGTCGCCGGCATGGCTACACCTTC.

This chain joins TRBV5-1 and TRBJ2-5; 10 nucleotides agree with TRBD2. Germline V CDR1 and CDR2: SGHRS, YFSETQ. The CDR3 runs to 15 residues. V gave up 7 bases and J gave up 4 bases; unmatched junction bases: 10. The CDR3 DNA follows: TGCGCCAGCTCCCGAGCGGGAGGGCCCCCAGAGACCCAGTACTTC. This translates into CASSRAGGPPETQYF.

This chain links TRBV7-3 with TRBJ2-3, with a possible D match to TRBD2 (6 bases). V was trimmed by 6 bases and J by 0 bases, leaving 10 bases between them. In germline, CDR1 is SGHTA, CDR2 FQGTGA. The CDR3 length is 14 residues. CDR3 sequence: CASSPSGSTDTQYF. CDR3 sequence (DNA): TGTGCCAGCAGTCCGAGCGGGAGCACAGATACGCAGTATTTT.

This chain links TRBV11-2 with TRBJ1-6, with 8 bases identical to TRBD1. Germline-derived CDR1 and CDR2 are SGHAT and FQNNGV. After removal of 1 base from V and 7 bases from J, the junction contained 3 bases not matched to a gene. This CDR3 region has 15 residues. CDR3 loop: CASSLVPGGNSPLHF. The CDR3 bases are TGTGCCAGCAGCTTAGTTCCAGGGGGCAATTCACCCCTCCACTTT.

The rearrangement links TRBV20-1 to TRBJ2-1, with a tentative D call TRBD2 (5 bases). The CDR3 spans 9 residues. The ends were cut back, 7 bases at V and 12 bases at J, with 10 bases in the middle. Germline CDR1 and CDR2: DFQATT and SNEGSKA (reference sequence). The CDR3 coding sequence is TGCAGTGTATCGGGAATGCAGTTCTTC. Translating gives CSVSGMQFF.